The T cell receptor beta chain described here comes from a study of blood T cell repertoires in COVID-19. Across the whole study: The United States, Italy and Spain were the sources of the acute and convalescent COVID-19 samples. Sources were T cells, B-cell-depleted T cells, or PBMCs; the material itself was cDNA or gDNA.

The authors' processing: The authors estimated nucleated cell counts from reference gene primer amplification. Assay used: immunoSEQ multiplex PCR; TCRdb lists only in-frame clones, some missing. The DNA gave D and trimming, while V, J and clone size come from that table. This repertoire shows some 220,000 clones, roughly 82% found once; its top ten account for 9.7%. This clonotype was sampled from a man in his fifties or sixties with active or convalescent COVID-19. The sample taken for sequencing was peripheral blood.

The CDR3: CAISESGFGTGAIEQYF. The CDR3 bases are TGTGCCATCAGTGAGTCAGGGTTTGGGACAGGGGCGATCGAGCAGTACTTC. The chain combines TRBV10-3 with TRBJ2-7; 10 nucleotides match TRBD1. V was pared by 0 bases and J by 6 bases, with 11 bases of the junction left unmatched. Germline assignment: CDR1 ENHRY and CDR2 SYGVKD. The CDR3 loop spans 17 amino acids.